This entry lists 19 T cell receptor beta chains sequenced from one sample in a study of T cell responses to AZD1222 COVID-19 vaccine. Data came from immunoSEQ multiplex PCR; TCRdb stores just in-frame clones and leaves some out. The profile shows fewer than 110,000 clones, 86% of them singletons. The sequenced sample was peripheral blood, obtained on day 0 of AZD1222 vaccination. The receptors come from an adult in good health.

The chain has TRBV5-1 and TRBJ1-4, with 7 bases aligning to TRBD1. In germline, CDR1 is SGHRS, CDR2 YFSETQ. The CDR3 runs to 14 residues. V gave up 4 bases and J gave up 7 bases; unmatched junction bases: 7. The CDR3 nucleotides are TGCGCCAGCAGCATACAGGGGTCCGGTGAAAAACTGTTTTTT. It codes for CASSIQGSGEKLFF.

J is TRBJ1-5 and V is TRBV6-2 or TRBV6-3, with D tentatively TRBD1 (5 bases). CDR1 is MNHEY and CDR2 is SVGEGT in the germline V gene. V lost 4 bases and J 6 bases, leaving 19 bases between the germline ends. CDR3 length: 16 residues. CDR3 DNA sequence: TGTGCCAGCAGTTCCCCCGCGTCAGGGAAACGTCAGCCCCAGCATTTT. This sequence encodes CASSSPASGKRQPQHF.

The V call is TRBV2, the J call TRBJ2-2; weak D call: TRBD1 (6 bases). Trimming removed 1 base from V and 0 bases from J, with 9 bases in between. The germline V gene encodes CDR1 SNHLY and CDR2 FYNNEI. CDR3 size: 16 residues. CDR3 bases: TGTGCCAGCAGTGAAGTTGGGACAACGAACACCGGGGAGCTGTTTTTT. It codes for CASSEVGTTNTGELFF. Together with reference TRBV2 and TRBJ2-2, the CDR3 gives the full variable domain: EPEVTQTPSHQVTQMGQEVILRCVPISNHLYFYWYRQILGQKVEFLVSFYNNEISEKSEIFDDQFSVERPDGSNFTLKIRSTKLEDSAMYFCASSEVGTTNTGELFFGEGSRLTVL.

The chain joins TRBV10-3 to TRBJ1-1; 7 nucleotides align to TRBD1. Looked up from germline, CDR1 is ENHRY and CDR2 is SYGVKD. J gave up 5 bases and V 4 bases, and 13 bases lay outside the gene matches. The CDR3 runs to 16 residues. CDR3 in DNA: TGTGCCATCAGTGGGGGTTATGGGACAGTGGAGACTGAAGCTTTCTTT. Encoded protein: CAISGGYGTVETEAFF.

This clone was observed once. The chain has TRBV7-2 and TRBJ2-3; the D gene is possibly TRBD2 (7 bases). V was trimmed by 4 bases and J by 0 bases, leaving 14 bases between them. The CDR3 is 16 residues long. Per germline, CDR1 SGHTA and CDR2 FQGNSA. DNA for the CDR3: TGTGCCAGCAGCTCCCCCCGGGGGGCTAGCACAGATACGCAGTATTTT. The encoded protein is CASSSPRGASTDTQYF.

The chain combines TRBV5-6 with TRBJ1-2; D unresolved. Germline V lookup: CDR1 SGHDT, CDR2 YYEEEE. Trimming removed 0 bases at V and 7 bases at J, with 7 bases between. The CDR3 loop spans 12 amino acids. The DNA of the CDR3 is TGTGCCAGCAGCTTGGATCAAAGTGGCTACACCTTC. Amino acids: CASSLDQSGYTF.

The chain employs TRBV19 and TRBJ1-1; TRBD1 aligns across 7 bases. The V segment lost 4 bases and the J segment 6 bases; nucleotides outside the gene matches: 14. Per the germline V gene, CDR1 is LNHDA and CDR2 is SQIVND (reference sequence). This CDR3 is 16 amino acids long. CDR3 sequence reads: CASSTSRQGTMAEAFF. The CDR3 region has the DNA TGTGCCAGTAGTACCTCGCGACAGGGAACAATGGCTGAAGCTTTCTTT.

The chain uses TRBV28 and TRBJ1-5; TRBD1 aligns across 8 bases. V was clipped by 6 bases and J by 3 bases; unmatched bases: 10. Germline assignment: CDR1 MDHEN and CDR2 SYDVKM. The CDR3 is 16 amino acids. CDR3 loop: CASSWTGRGFNQPQHF. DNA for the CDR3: TGTGCCAGCAGCTGGACAGGGAGGGGTTTCAATCAGCCCCAGCATTTT.

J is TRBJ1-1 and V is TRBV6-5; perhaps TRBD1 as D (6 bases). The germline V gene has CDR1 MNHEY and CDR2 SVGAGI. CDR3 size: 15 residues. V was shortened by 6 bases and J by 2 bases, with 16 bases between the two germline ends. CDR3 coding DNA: TGTGCCAGCAGCCACACAGGGCCAATTAACACTGAAGCTTTCTTT. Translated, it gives CASSHTGPINTEAFF.

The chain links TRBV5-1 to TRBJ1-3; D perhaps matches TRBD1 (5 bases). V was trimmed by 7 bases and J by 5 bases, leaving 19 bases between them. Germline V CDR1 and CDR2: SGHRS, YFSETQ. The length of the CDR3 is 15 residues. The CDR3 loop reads CASSQLTGLRNTIYF. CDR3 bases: TGCGCCAGCTCACAGTTGACGGGGCTAAGAAACACCATATATTTT.

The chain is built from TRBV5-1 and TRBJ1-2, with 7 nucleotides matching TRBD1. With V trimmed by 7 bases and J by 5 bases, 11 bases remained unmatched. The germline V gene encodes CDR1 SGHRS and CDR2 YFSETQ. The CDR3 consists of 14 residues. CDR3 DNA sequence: TGCGCCAGCGCAGGGGGTCCAACAGGGTATGGCTACACCTTC. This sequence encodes CASAGGPTGYGYTF.

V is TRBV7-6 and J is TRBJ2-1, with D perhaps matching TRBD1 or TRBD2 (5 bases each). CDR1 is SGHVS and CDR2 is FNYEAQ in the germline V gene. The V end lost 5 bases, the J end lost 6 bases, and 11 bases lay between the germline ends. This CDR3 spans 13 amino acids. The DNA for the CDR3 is TGTGCCAGCAGCCCCGGGACCATCAATGAGCAGTTCTTC. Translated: CASSPGTINEQFF. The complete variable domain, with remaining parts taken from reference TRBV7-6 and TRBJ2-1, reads GAGVSQSPRYKVTKRGQDVALRCDPISGHVSLYWYRQALGQGPEFLTYFNYEAQQDKSGLPNDRFSAERPEGSISTLTIQRTEQRDSAMYRCASSPGTINEQFFGPGTRLTVL.

CDR3 sequence reads: CASSFSNYEQYF. CDR3 DNA: TGTGCCAGCAGTTTTTCAAACTACGAGCAGTACTTC. The chain uses TRBV12-3 or TRBV12-4 and TRBJ2-7; D gene ambiguous. Trimming stripped 3 bases from V and 3 bases from J, with 6 bases between. The CDR3 runs 12 residues.

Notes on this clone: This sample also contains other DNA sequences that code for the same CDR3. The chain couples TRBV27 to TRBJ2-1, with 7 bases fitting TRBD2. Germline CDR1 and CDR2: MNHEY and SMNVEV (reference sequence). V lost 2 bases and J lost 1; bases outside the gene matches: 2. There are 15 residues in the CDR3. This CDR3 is CASSLIAGSYNEQFF. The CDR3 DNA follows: TGTGCCAGCAGTTTAATAGCGGGTTCCTACAATGAGCAGTTCTTC.

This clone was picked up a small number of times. CDR3 protein: CASSIWASGLYEQYF. The DNA for the CDR3 is TGTGCCAGTAGTATTTGGGCTAGCGGGCTCTACGAGCAGTACTTC. J is TRBJ2-7 and V is TRBV19; TRBD2 agrees at 8 bases. The germline V gene has CDR1 LNHDA and CDR2 SQIVND (reference sequence). V shed 3 bases and J 3 bases; nucleotides not matched to a gene: 7. CDR3 length: 15 amino acids.

The CDR3 coding sequence is TGCGCCAGCAGCCCAAGGACTAGCGGGTCATCCTACAATGAGCAGTTCTTC. Protein sequence: CASSPRTSGSSYNEQFF. V is TRBV5-1 and J is TRBJ2-1; TRBD2 agrees at 11 bases. With 4 bases clipped from V and 1 base from J, the junction kept 7 bases outside the gene matches. The CDR3 runs to 17 residues. In germline, CDR1 is SGHRS, CDR2 YFSETQ.

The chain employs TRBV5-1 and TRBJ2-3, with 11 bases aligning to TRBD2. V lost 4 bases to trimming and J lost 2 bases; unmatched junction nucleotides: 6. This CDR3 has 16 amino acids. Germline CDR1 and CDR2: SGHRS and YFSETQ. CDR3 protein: CASSPGTSGPTDTQYF. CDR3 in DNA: TGCGCCAGCAGCCCCGGGACTAGCGGCCCCACAGATACGCAGTATTTT. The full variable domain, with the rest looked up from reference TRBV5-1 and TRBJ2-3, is KAGVTQTPRYLIKTRGQQVTLSCSPISGHRSVSWYQQTPGQGLQFLFEYFSETQRNKGNFPGRFSGRQFSNSRSEMNVSTLELGDSALYLCASSPGTSGPTDTQYFGPGTRLTVL.

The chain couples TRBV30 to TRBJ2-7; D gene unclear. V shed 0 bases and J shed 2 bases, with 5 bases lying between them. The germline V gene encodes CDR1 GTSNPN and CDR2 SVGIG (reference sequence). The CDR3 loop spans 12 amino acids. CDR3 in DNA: TGTGCCTGGAGTGTCATGGCCTACGAGCAGTACTTC. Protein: CAWSVMAYEQYF.

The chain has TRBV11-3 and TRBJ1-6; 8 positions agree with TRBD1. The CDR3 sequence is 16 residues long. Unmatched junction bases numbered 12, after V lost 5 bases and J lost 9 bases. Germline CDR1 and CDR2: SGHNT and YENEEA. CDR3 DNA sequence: TGTGCCAGCAGCCCCCTGGGACAGGAGAGGGGTTCACCCCTCCACTTT. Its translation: CASSPLGQERGSPLHF.